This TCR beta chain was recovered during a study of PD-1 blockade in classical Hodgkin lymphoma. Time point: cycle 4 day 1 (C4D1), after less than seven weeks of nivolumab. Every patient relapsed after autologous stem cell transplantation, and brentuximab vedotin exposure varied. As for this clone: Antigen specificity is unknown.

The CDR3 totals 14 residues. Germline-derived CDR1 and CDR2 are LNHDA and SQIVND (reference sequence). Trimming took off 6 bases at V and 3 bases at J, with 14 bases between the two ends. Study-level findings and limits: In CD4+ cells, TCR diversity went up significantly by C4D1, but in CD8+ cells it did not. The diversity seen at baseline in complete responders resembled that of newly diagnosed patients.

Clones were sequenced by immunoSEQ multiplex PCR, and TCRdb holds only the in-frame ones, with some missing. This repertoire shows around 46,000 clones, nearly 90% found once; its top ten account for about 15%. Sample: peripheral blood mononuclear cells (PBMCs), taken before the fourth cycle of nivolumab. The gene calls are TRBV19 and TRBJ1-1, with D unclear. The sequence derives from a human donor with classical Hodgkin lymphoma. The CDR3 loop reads CASSPREGYTEAFF. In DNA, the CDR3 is TGTGCCAGTAGCCCGAGAGAGGGTTACACTGAAGCTTTCTTT.